The 31 T cell receptor beta chains below all came from one sample that was sequenced in a study of T cell responses to AZD1222 COVID-19 vaccine. The data were produced by immunoSEQ multiplex PCR, yet TCRdb's version contains in-frame clones alone and is incomplete. The data contain around 180,000 clones, 85% to 95% of them singletons. Here the sequenced sample was peripheral blood, taken on day 0 of AZD1222 vaccination. The receptors come from an adult in good health.

The chain has TRBV30 and TRBJ1-6, with D uncertain. The CDR3 is 13 residues long. Germline values: CDR1 GTSNPN, CDR2 SVGIG (reference sequence). V lost 4 bases, J lost 8 bases, and 12 bases lay in between. CDR3 region: CAWTPGPDSPLHF. As DNA, the CDR3 is TGTGCCTGGACTCCAGGTCCTGATTCACCCCTCCACTTT. The variable domain in full, with the rest retrieved from reference TRBV30 and TRBJ1-6, is SQTIHQWPATLVQPVGSPLSLECTVEGTSNPNLYWYRQAAGRGLQLLFYSVGIGQISSEVPQNLSASRPQDRQFILSSKKLLLSDSGFYLCAWTPGPDSPLHFGNGTRLTVT.

The chain recombines TRBV28 with TRBJ2-7; no clear D. CDR1 is MDHEN and CDR2 is SYDVKM in the germline V gene. The CDR3 runs 11 residues. V was clipped by 5 bases and J by 1 base, with 3 bases between them. CDR3 region: CASSQSYEQYF. CDR3 nucleotide sequence: TGTGCCAGCAGTCAGTCCTACGAGCAGTACTTC.

V gene TRBV19 combines with J gene TRBJ2-2; 7 nucleotides agree with TRBD1. The J segment lost 1 base and the V segment lost 5 bases, leaving 4 bases of the junction unmatched. The CDR3 is 15 amino acids. The germline V gene has CDR1 LNHDA and CDR2 SQIVND (reference sequence). CDR3 in DNA: TGTGCCAGTAGTGCCTGGGACAGGAACACCGGGGAGCTGTTTTTT. Protein sequence: CASSAWDRNTGELFF.

The gene calls are TRBV24-1 and TRBJ1-4; the D is unclear. Trimming cost V 5 bases and J 7 bases, with 10 bases left between them. Germline V gene lookup returns CDR1 KGHDR and CDR2 SFDVKD. This CDR3 has 13 residues. CDR3 DNA sequence: TGTGCCACCAGTGCCAGGATGAGTGAAAAACTGTTTTTT. Amino acids: CATSARMSEKLFF.

The chain recombines TRBV11-1 with TRBJ1-2; TRBD1 aligns across 7 bases. This CDR3 is 15 amino acids long. V shed 6 bases and J 1 base; nucleotides not matched to a gene: 8. Looked up from germline, CDR1 is SGHAT and CDR2 is FQDESV (reference sequence). CDR3 in DNA: TGTGCCAGCAGACTAATCAGGGGGTTTAACTATGGCTACACCTTC. Its protein product is CASRLIRGFNYGYTF.

The V call is TRBV5-8, the J call TRBJ2-3, with 8 nucleotides matching TRBD1. The CDR3 contains 15 residues. Germline V lookup: CDR1 SGHTS, CDR2 YDEGEE. V shed 2 bases and J 2 bases; nucleotides not matched to a gene: 4. The CDR3, as DNA: TGTGCCAGCAGCTTCGGGACAGGCCACACAGATACGCAGTATTTT. It specifies CASSFGTGHTDTQYF.

This clone was detected once. V usage is TRBV6-1 and J usage is TRBJ1-5; D unresolved. Germline loops: CDR1 MNHNS, CDR2 SASEGT. The CDR3 consists of 15 residues. V dropped 3 bases and J dropped 4 bases, with 13 bases sitting between them. The CDR3 region has the DNA TGTGCCAGCAGTGAGGGATACACCCCAAATCAGCCCCAGCATTTT. Protein: CASSEGYTPNQPQHF.

This clone has only one observation. In the same sample, other DNA sequences code for this CDR3. The chain carries TRBV12-3 or TRBV12-4 and TRBJ1-2; tentative D call: TRBD1 (6 bases). The CDR3 runs to 13 residues. The germline V and J ends were trimmed by 5 bases and 0 bases, with 7 bases remaining between them. The CDR3 loop reads CASSRTANYGYTF. The CDR3 DNA sequence: TGTGCCAGCAGTCGGACAGCTAACTATGGCTACACCTTC.

The genes are TRBV5-1 and TRBJ2-1, with 7 nucleotides matching TRBD2. The CDR3 is 15 amino acids. CDR1 SGHRS and CDR2 YFSETQ come from the germline V gene. V lost 4 bases and J lost 4; bases outside the gene matches: 8. The CDR3 coding sequence is TGCGCCAGCAGCGGGTGGGAGGGCCGGTACAATGAGCAGTTCTTC. It specifies CASSGWEGRYNEQFF.

The chain couples TRBV7-6 to TRBJ1-4, with D perhaps matching TRBD1 (6 bases). CDR3 length: 15 amino acids. Germline lookup yields CDR1 SGHVS and CDR2 FNYEAQ. The V and J ends lost 1 base and 8 bases respectively, with 14 bases between them. The CDR3 here is CASSLGMGAEEKLFF. Here the CDR3 DNA reads TGTGCCAGCAGCTTAGGCATGGGGGCTGAAGAAAAACTGTTTTTT.

CDR3 protein: CASSLWFSGGLTGELFF. CDR3 DNA: TGTGCCAGCAGTTTATGGTTTTCAGGGGGACTAACCGGGGAGCTGTTTTTT. The chain couples TRBV28 to TRBJ2-2; D is perhaps TRBD1 or TRBD2 (7 bases each). CDR1 and CDR2 from the germline V gene are MDHEN and SYDVKM. The length of the CDR3 is 17 residues. V lost 0 bases and J lost 5, with 16 bases in between.

This chain links TRBV30 with TRBJ2-7; D is uncertain. The CDR3 spans 13 residues. The germline V gene has CDR1 GTSNPN and CDR2 SVGIG (reference sequence). Trimming shortened V by 3 bases and J by 3 bases, and 12 bases separated the two germline ends. CDR3 in amino acids: CAWRPSSGYEQYF. CDR3 coding DNA: TGTGCCTGGAGACCCAGTTCGGGCTACGAGCAGTACTTC.

The chain links TRBV27 to TRBJ1-6; D call uncertain. Germline CDR1 reads MNHEY; CDR2 reads SMNVEV (reference sequence). The V end was cut by 0 bases, the J end by 0 bases, with 6 bases between. CDR3 length: 16 amino acids. The CDR3 coding sequence is TGTGCCAGCAGTTTATCTTCGAGCTCCTATAATTCACCCCTCCACTTT. This translates into CASSLSSSSYNSPLHF.

V usage is TRBV10-3 and J usage is TRBJ2-7; D is unresolved. The V end was cut by 2 bases, the J end by 3 bases, with 11 bases between. Germline-derived CDR1 and CDR2 are ENHRY and SYGVKD. CDR3 length: 14 residues. The CDR3 protein is CAISEVVRSYEQYF. The CDR3 DNA reads TGTGCCATCAGTGAGGTGGTCAGAAGCTACGAGCAGTACTTC.

The chain combines TRBV27 with TRBJ1-5; 7 bases are a match to TRBD1. CDR3 length: 17 amino acids. Trimming cost V 5 bases and J 0 bases; bases outside gene matches: 10. Per the germline V gene, CDR1 is MNHEY and CDR2 is SMNVEV (reference sequence). CDR3 loop: CASSRLTNRGSNQPQHF. CDR3 DNA: TGTGCCAGCAGTCGATTGACAAACAGGGGTAGCAATCAGCCCCAGCATTTT.

The chain employs TRBV5-6 and TRBJ2-7; unclear D gene. Germline lookup yields CDR1 SGHDT and CDR2 YYEEEE. Trimming shortened V by 4 bases and J by 0 bases, and 8 bases separated the two germline ends. The CDR3 loop spans 13 amino acids. CDR3: CASSVGISYEQYF. CDR3 sequence (DNA): TGTGCCAGCAGCGTTGGGATCTCCTACGAGCAGTACTTC.

This chain joins TRBV28 and TRBJ2-7, with TRBD1 as a possible D gene (6 bases). V lost 5 bases, J lost 3 bases, and 14 bases lay in between. Germline CDR1 reads MDHEN; CDR2 reads SYDVKM. The CDR3 is 14 amino acids. Here the CDR3 reads CASSHRTANYEQYF. The CDR3 DNA follows: TGTGCCAGCAGTCACCGGACAGCCAACTACGAGCAGTACTTC.

This clone was found once. The genes are TRBV9 and TRBJ2-2, with 11 bases lining up with TRBD2. CDR3 length: 16 residues. V was clipped by 3 bases and J by 4 bases; unmatched bases: 5. CDR1 is SGDLS and CDR2 is YYNGEE in the germline V gene. The DNA for the CDR3 is TGTGCCAGCAGCGGTTCTAGCGGGAGGTCCACCGGGGAGCTGTTTTTT. Translating gives CASSGSSGRSTGELFF.

The chain joins TRBV10-3 to TRBJ1-5; 8 bases are a match to TRBD1. This CDR3 has 15 residues. Per the germline V gene, CDR1 is ENHRY and CDR2 is SYGVKD. Losses at the gene ends were 10 bases for V and 5 bases for J; bases not matched to a gene: 13. CDR3 bases: TGTGCCACGGGGACAGGCACCGCGGTAGATCAGCCCCAGCATTTT. Its translation is CATGTGTAVDQPQHF.

This clone was observed a single time. The chain couples TRBV12-3 or TRBV12-4 to TRBJ2-7; 8 positions match TRBD2. V was clipped by 7 bases and J by 6 bases; unmatched bases: 8. The CDR3 is 13 residues long. CDR3: CASKRAGAVEQYF. CDR3 in DNA: TGTGCCAGCAAAAGAGCGGGGGCAGTCGAGCAGTACTTC.

The chain employs TRBV4-1 and TRBJ1-1; D gene uncertain. Trimming took off 4 bases at V and 4 bases at J, with 10 bases between the two ends. The CDR3 contains 13 residues. Germline CDR1 is MGHRA and CDR2 is YSYEKL. This CDR3 reads CASSRRLGTEAFF. CDR3 in DNA: TGCGCCAGCAGCCGTAGACTGGGCACTGAAGCTTTCTTT.

The J gene is TRBJ2-2, the V gene TRBV5-1, with 9 positions matching TRBD1. Per the germline V gene, CDR1 is SGHRS and CDR2 is YFSETQ. The CDR3 totals 18 residues. Trimming cost V 5 bases and J 5 bases; bases outside gene matches: 16. The CDR3 bases are TGCGCCAGCAGGCCGGGACAGGGACGTCCTCAGGGAACCGGGGAGCTGTTTTTT. This sequence encodes CASRPGQGRPQGTGELFF.

The genes are TRBV5-7 and TRBJ2-5, with unresolved D. TRBV5-7 is classed as an ORF, of uncertain function. The CDR3 runs to 15 residues. V was pared by 0 bases and J by 4 bases, with 13 bases between. In DNA form, the CDR3 reads TGTGCCAGCAGCTTGGAATATGAGGCGCCAGAGACCCAGTACTTC. This codes for CASSLEYEAPETQYF.

The chain links TRBV27 to TRBJ1-2; the D is unclear. Germline CDR1 is MNHEY and CDR2 is SMNVEV (reference sequence). This CDR3 contains 11 residues. Trimming cost V 7 bases and J 4 bases, with 7 bases left between them. The CDR3 spells CASTDGYGYTF. The CDR3 region has the DNA TGTGCCAGCACCGACGGCTATGGCTACACCTTC.

This chain links TRBV28 with TRBJ1-2; 8 bases agree with TRBD1. From germline, CDR1 is MDHEN and CDR2 SYDVKM. The CDR3 has 13 residues. V shed 5 bases, J shed 6 bases, and the junction held 5 bases outside the gene matches. DNA of the CDR3: TGTGCCAGCAGTCATCAGGGGGCAGATGGCTACACCTTC. Residues: CASSHQGADGYTF.

The chain has TRBV14 and TRBJ2-1; 8 bases fit TRBD1. Per the germline V gene, CDR1 is SGHDN and CDR2 is FVKESK. CDR3 size: 17 residues. J was trimmed by 3 bases and V by 4 bases; bases with no gene match: 11. The CDR3 region has the DNA TGTGCCAGCAGCCGCCGGGACAGGCTGAGGGACTACAATGAGCAGTTCTTC. Translating it yields CASSRRDRLRDYNEQFF.

V is TRBV7-9 and J is TRBJ2-7, with 9 bases that match TRBD2. The CDR3 is 13 residues long. V lost 7 bases, J lost 5 bases, and 6 bases stayed unmatched. Germline V gene lookup returns CDR1 SEHNR and CDR2 FQNEAQ (reference sequence). This chain's CDR3 is CASTFSGSHEQYF. CDR3 DNA: TGTGCCAGCACCTTTAGCGGGAGTCACGAGCAGTACTTC. Using reference TRBV7-9 and TRBJ2-7 for the parts outside the CDR3, the full variable domain is DTGVSQNPRHKITKRGQNVTFRCDPISEHNRLYWYRQTLGQGPEFLTYFQNEAQLEKSRLLSDRFSAERPKGSFSTLEIQRTEQGDSAMYLCASTFSGSHEQYFGPGTRLTVT.

The chain combines TRBV5-1 with TRBJ2-3, with 11 nucleotides matching TRBD2. The CDR3 is made up of 14 amino acids. After removal of 6 bases from V and 8 bases from J, the junction contained 8 bases not matched to a gene. CDR1 is SGHRS and CDR2 is YFSETQ in the germline V gene. Here the CDR3 reads CASNILAGEGTQYF. As DNA, the CDR3 is TGCGCCAGCAATATACTAGCGGGAGAGGGTACGCAGTATTTT. Full variable domain (outside the CDR3, taken from reference TRBV5-1 and TRBJ2-3): KAGVTQTPRYLIKTRGQQVTLSCSPISGHRSVSWYQQTPGQGLQFLFEYFSETQRNKGNFPGRFSGRQFSNSRSEMNVSTLELGDSALYLCASNILAGEGTQYFGPGTRLTVL.

The chain uses TRBV11-2 and TRBJ1-6; D is possibly TRBD1 (6 bases). The CDR3 loop spans 14 amino acids. V lost 5 bases, J lost 9 bases, and 14 bases lay in between. The V gene's germline CDR1 is SGHAT and CDR2 FQNNGV. CDR3 nucleotide sequence: TGTGCCAGCAGCAAGGGGGACCTCCGTTCACCCCTCCACTTT. This translates into CASSKGDLRSPLHF.

V usage is TRBV6-5 and J usage is TRBJ1-6; D possibly corresponds to TRBD1 (6 bases). CDR3 length: 14 residues. V dropped 2 bases and J dropped 11 bases, with 13 bases sitting between them. Germline assignment: CDR1 MNHEY and CDR2 SVGAGI. The DNA for the CDR3 is TGTGCCAGCAGTTACCTACAGGGCAGTGCACCCCTCCACTTT. Translation: CASSYLQGSAPLHF.

DNA of the CDR3: TGTGCCAGCAGCTCCGAGGGGGAGCAGTACTTC. This gives the protein CASSSEGEQYF. The chain employs TRBV28 and TRBJ2-7, with D perhaps matching TRBD1 or TRBD2 (5 bases each). V lost 6 bases and J 7 bases, leaving 10 bases between the germline ends. The germline V gene has CDR1 MDHEN and CDR2 SYDVKM. The CDR3 contains 11 residues. Together with reference TRBV28 and TRBJ2-7, the CDR3 gives the full variable domain: DVKVTQSSRYLVKRTGEKVFLECVQDMDHENMFWYRQDPGLGLRLIYFSYDVKMKEKGDIPEGYSVSREKKERFSLILESASTNQTSMYLCASSSEGEQYFGPGTRLTVT.